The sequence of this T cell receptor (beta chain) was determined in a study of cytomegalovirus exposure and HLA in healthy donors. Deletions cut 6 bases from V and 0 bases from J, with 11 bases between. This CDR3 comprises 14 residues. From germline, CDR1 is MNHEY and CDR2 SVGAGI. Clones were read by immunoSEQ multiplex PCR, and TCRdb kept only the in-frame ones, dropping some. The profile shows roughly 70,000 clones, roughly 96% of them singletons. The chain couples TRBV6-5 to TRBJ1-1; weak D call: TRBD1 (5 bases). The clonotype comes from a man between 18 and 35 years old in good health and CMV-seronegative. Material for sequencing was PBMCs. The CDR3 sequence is CASSIGAVNTEAFF. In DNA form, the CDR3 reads TGTGCCAGCAGCATAGGGGCTGTGAACACTGAAGCTTTCTTT.